This T cell receptor (beta chain) is drawn from a study of T-cell memory formation after mild COVID-19. Notes on this clonotype: Its antigen is not identified.

V shed 8 bases, J shed 4 bases, and the junction held 13 bases outside the gene matches. The germline gives CDR1 LNHDA, CDR2 SQIVND (reference sequence). This CDR3 is 16 amino acids long. Study observations and caveats: Memory cells collected pre-infection included some clones that later responded, suggesting cross-reactive memory joined.

TCRdb used MiXCR to reprocess the 5' RACE reads, holding one entry per CDR3 protein. The data hold approximately 570,000 distinct CDR3 sequences, with under 20% observed a single time. The chain is built from TRBV19 and TRBJ2-1, with 8 bases aligning to TRBD2. The sequence came from an adult woman who had mild COVID-19 (a few samples of this study predate the infection). Cell type and time point are not known. The sample taken for sequencing was PBMCs or a T cell subset sorted from them (not recorded which). The CDR3 region has the DNA TGTGCCAGTTCTCTCGGGGGGGGCACTCAGTACAATGAGCAGTTCTTC. This sequence encodes CASSLGGGTQYNEQFF. The full variable domain, in which reference TRBV19 and TRBJ2-1 provide the parts outside the CDR3, is DGGITQSPKYLFRKEGQNVTLSCEQNLNHDAMYWYRQDPGQGLRLIYYSQIVNDFQKGDIAEGYSVSREKKESFPLTVTSAQKNPTAFYLCASSLGGGTQYNEQFFGPGTRLTVL.